This entry lists 6 T cell receptor beta chains sequenced from one sample in a study of blood T cells in healthy people across ages. Next came a second PCR, run for about 6 to 12 cycles, which used a sample-barcoded 5' primer along with a J-beta primer mix. TCRdb redid the calling of the 5' RACE reads with MiXCR, one entry per CDR3 protein. The sample consists of about 770,000 distinct CDR3 sequences, around 45% of them appearing once. Input material: blood. The receptors originated from a man aged 55 to 70 in good health.

CDR3 region: CASKGQGHPPAEKLFF. In DNA form, the CDR3 reads TGTGCCAGCAAGGGCCAGGGGCACCCCCCTGCGGAAAAACTGTTTTTT. This chain links TRBV2 with TRBJ1-4; tentatively, D is TRBD1 (6 bases). The CDR3 totals 16 residues. Germline loops: CDR1 SNHLY, CDR2 FYNNEI. V was cut by 7 bases and J by 8 bases, with 23 bases left in between. The whole variable domain, remainder taken from reference TRBV2 and TRBJ1-4, is EPEVTQTPSHQVTQMGQEVILRCVPISNHLYFYWYRQILGQKVEFLVSFYNNEISEKSEIFDDQFSVERPDGSNFTLKIRSTKLEDSAMYFCASKGQGHPPAEKLFFGSGTQLSVL.

The gene calls are TRBV6-2 or TRBV6-3 and TRBJ2-6, with unresolved D. The CDR3 extends over 14 amino acids. Germline CDR1 reads MNHEY; CDR2 reads SVGEGT. V lost 6 bases and J lost 0, with 6 bases in between. CDR3 DNA: TGTGCCAGCAGAAAAAACTCTGGGGCCAACGTCCTGACTTTC. It is translated as CASRKNSGANVLTF.

J is TRBJ2-7 and V is TRBV30; D gene unclear. Trimming removed 0 bases from V and 2 bases from J, with 14 bases in between. Germline V gene sequence: CDR1 GTSNPN, CDR2 SVGIG (reference sequence). The CDR3 covers 15 residues. CDR3 sequence: CAWSVLSRAAYEQYF. CDR3 nucleotide sequence: TGTGCCTGGAGTGTACTTTCTCGGGCGGCCTACGAGCAGTACTTC.

This clonotype showed up just a few times. This chain joins TRBV29-1 and TRBJ2-1; tentatively, D is TRBD1 or TRBD2 (5 bases each). This CDR3 has 14 residues. From germline, CDR1 is SQVTM and CDR2 ANQGSEA. The V and J ends lost 5 bases and 1 base respectively, with 12 bases between them. In DNA, the CDR3 is TGCAGCGTTCGAATGAGGGGATCCTACAATGAGCAGTTCTTC. Amino acids: CSVRMRGSYNEQFF.

This clonotype has just a few counts. The chain joins TRBV5-1 to TRBJ2-1, with a weak D call TRBD1 (6 bases). The CDR3 sequence is 15 residues long. Trimming removed 2 bases at V and 8 bases at J, with 17 bases between. The germline CDR1 and CDR2 sequences are SGHRS and YFSETQ. In DNA form, the CDR3 reads TGCGCCAGCAGCTTCAGTGCAGGGGATGGGCATGAGCAGTTCTTC. Residues: CASSFSAGDGHEQFF.

Only a few counts were recorded for this clonotype. V usage is TRBV29-1 and J usage is TRBJ2-2, with 9 bases fitting TRBD2. Germline-derived CDR1 and CDR2 are SQVTM and ANQGSEA. The V segment lost 6 bases and the J segment 1 base; nucleotides outside the gene matches: 6. The CDR3 is 15 residues long. CDR3 nucleotides: TGCAGCGTCCAAGGTAGCGGGGGGAACACCGGGGAGCTGTTTTTT. Translating gives CSVQGSGGNTGELFF.